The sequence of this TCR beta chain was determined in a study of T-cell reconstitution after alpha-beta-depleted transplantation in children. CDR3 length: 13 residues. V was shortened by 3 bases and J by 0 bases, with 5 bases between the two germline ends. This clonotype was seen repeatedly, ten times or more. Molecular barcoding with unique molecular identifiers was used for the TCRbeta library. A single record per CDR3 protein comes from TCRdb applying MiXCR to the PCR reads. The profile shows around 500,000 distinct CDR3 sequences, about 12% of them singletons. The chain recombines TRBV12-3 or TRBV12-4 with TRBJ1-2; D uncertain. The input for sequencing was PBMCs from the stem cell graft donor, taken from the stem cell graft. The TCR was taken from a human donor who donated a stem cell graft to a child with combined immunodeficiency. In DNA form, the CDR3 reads TGTGCCAGCAGTTTCCAGACTAACTATGGCTACACCTTC. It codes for CASSFQTNYGYTF.